This T cell receptor (beta chain) was captured in a study of T cells in localized non-small cell lung cancer. Per germline, CDR1 SGHTA and CDR2 FQGTGA. Trimming removed 1 base at V and 10 bases at J, with 10 bases between. The CDR3 contains 12 residues. Overall study findings and caveats: Investigators sequenced only a single tumor region, leaving heterogeneity possible. Those with higher blood T cell density had longer overall survival.

Profiling relied on immunoSEQ multiplex PCR, and the TCRdb table lists in-frame clones only, not all of them. The sample lists over 25,000 clones, roughly 90% occurring once. A note on this clone: Its antigen remains unidentified.

Here the sequenced sample was peripheral blood, taken before any cancer treatment. This sequence joins TRBV7-3 and TRBJ1-2; D gene ambiguous. The source of this sequence is a female donor older than 55 with stage I lung adenocarcinoma. The DNA for the CDR3 is TGTGCCAGCAGCTTAAATGAGGGTGACTACACCTTC. Its translation: CASSLNEGDYTF.